These 20 T cell receptor beta chains were sequenced from one sample in a study of PD-1 blockade in classical Hodgkin lymphoma. TCRdb's copy holds only in-frame clones and misses some; the assay was immunoSEQ multiplex PCR. The repertoire holds 98,000 or so clones, with roughly nine tenths as singletons. All patients experienced relapse after autologous stem cell transplantation, and brentuximab vedotin exposure was variable. The material sequenced was peripheral blood mononuclear cells (PBMCs), taken before the second cycle of nivolumab. The receptors here all came from a human donor with classical Hodgkin lymphoma.

V usage is TRBV28 and J usage is TRBJ2-1; 11 bases line up with TRBD2. The CDR3 runs to 17 residues. V lost 3 bases and J lost 4; bases outside the gene matches: 8. Per germline, CDR1 MDHEN and CDR2 SYDVKM. CDR3 coding DNA: TGTGCCAGCAGTTTTGGTCCGACTAGCGGGATGTACAATGAGCAGTTCTTC. It specifies CASSFGPTSGMYNEQFF.

This clone has a single count. V usage is TRBV19 and J usage is TRBJ2-2, with TRBD1 identical over 10 bases. Looked up from germline, CDR1 is LNHDA and CDR2 is SQIVND (reference sequence). This CDR3 spans 16 amino acids. The V segment lost 5 bases and the J segment 6 bases; nucleotides outside the gene matches: 9. The CDR3, as DNA: TGTGCCAGTAGTCTCCCCGGGACAGGGGACCCCGGGGAGCTGTTTTTT. Its protein product is CASSLPGTGDPGELFF.

There are a few counts of this clone. The V gene is TRBV29-1, the J gene TRBJ1-1, with D uncertain. The CDR3 is 13 amino acids. The germline CDR1 and CDR2 sequences are SQVTM and ANQGSEA. V lost 4 bases and J lost 1, with 10 bases in between. CDR3 bases: TGCAGCGTTGTCAATGGCGGGAACACTGAAGCTTTCTTT. Translated: CSVVNGGNTEAFF.

The CDR3 coding sequence is TGTGCCAGCAGCTTGGCGGGGGTCAATGAGCAGTTCTTC. This codes for CASSLAGVNEQFF. V usage is TRBV7-2 and J usage is TRBJ2-1; 7 bases agree with TRBD2. V was pared by 3 bases and J by 6 bases, with 2 bases of the junction left unmatched. Per the germline V gene, CDR1 is SGHTA and CDR2 is FQGNSA. The CDR3 totals 13 residues.

This rearrangement joins TRBV30 to TRBJ1-1; a weak D match, TRBD1 (5 bases). From germline, CDR1 is GTSNPN and CDR2 SVGIG (reference sequence). This CDR3 comprises 16 residues. V lost 3 bases and J lost 11, with 28 bases in between. CDR3 sequence reads: CAWSWKTVPRGQGAFF. CDR3 DNA sequence: TGTGCCTGGAGCTGGAAGACAGTGCCTCGGGGTCAGGGTGCTTTCTTT.

The V call is TRBV7-2, the J call TRBJ2-4, with a possible D match to TRBD1 (5 bases). V lost 1 base and J lost 10, with 14 bases in between. In germline, CDR1 is SGHTA, CDR2 FQGNSA. This CDR3 comprises 14 residues. CDR3 residues: CASSLDAGPGIQYF. The CDR3 nucleotides are TGTGCCAGCAGCTTAGATGCAGGGCCTGGGATTCAGTACTTC.

The J gene is TRBJ2-3, the V gene TRBV7-2, with no clear D. V was shortened by 1 base and J by 0 bases, with 5 bases between the two germline ends. The CDR3 spans 14 residues. From germline, CDR1 is SGHTA and CDR2 FQGNSA. The CDR3: CASSLGTSTDTQYF. CDR3 nucleotides: TGTGCCAGCAGCTTAGGGACCAGCACAGATACGCAGTATTTT.

The V gene is TRBV7-9, the J gene TRBJ2-1; 9 bases line up with TRBD2. V lost 5 bases to trimming and J lost 2 bases; unmatched junction nucleotides: 4. This CDR3 contains 15 residues. Germline loops: CDR1 SEHNR, CDR2 FQNEAQ (reference sequence). Here the CDR3 reads CASSLSGSTYNEQFF. The CDR3 DNA sequence: TGTGCCAGCAGCCTTAGCGGGAGTACCTACAATGAGCAGTTCTTC.

For this clone: Other DNA sequences from this sample encode an identical CDR3 as well. The CDR3: CASSSSTDTQYF. The CDR3 DNA is TGTGCCAGCAGCTCGAGCACAGATACGCAGTATTTT. The chain combines TRBV7-9 with TRBJ2-3; the D is unclear. Per the germline V gene, CDR1 is SEHNR and CDR2 is FQNEAQ (reference sequence). With 4 bases removed from V and 0 bases from J, the gap between germline ends came to 2 bases. The CDR3 spans 12 residues. Full variable domain (outside the CDR3, taken from reference TRBV7-9 and TRBJ2-3): DTGVSQNPRHKITKRGQNVTFRCDPISEHNRLYWYRQTLGQGPEFLTYFQNEAQLEKSRLLSDRFSAERPKGSFSTLEIQRTEQGDSAMYLCASSSSTDTQYFGPGTRLTVL.

V and J are TRBV27 and TRBJ1-2; 10 nucleotides align to TRBD1. J was trimmed by 4 bases and V by 6 bases; bases with no gene match: 2. Looked up from germline, CDR1 is MNHEY and CDR2 is SMNVEV (reference sequence). CDR3 length: 13 residues. The CDR3 loop is CASSRDRGYGYTF. In DNA form, the CDR3 reads TGTGCCAGCAGCAGGGACAGGGGCTATGGCTACACCTTC.

This chain joins TRBV15 and TRBJ2-5, with no clear D. CDR1 is LNHNV, CDR2 YYDKDF, per germline (reference sequence). Trimming took off 7 bases at V and 7 bases at J, with 19 bases between the two ends. This CDR3 contains 14 residues. The CDR3 sequence: CATKLRGGPTTQYF. CDR3 nucleotide sequence: TGTGCCACCAAGCTCCGAGGCGGCCCCACGACCCAGTACTTC.

This clone came up once. The chain couples TRBV6-6 to TRBJ1-2, with D possibly matching TRBD1 (6 bases). Trimming pared 6 bases from V and 8 bases from J, leaving 16 bases between. The germline V gene has CDR1 MNHNY and CDR2 SVGAGI (reference sequence). The CDR3 has 13 residues. The CDR3 here is CASSSGGQWGYTF. CDR3 coding DNA: TGTGCCAGCAGCTCCGGGGGGCAATGGGGCTACACCTTC.

The CDR3 loop is CASSVSGSTDTQYF. The CDR3 region has the DNA TGTGCCAGTAGTGTTAGCGGGAGCACAGATACGCAGTATTTT. V is TRBV19 and J is TRBJ2-3, with 7 bases fitting TRBD2. The J segment lost 0 bases and the V segment lost 5 bases, leaving 2 bases of the junction unmatched. The length of the CDR3 is 14 residues. The germline CDR1 and CDR2 sequences are LNHDA and SQIVND (reference sequence).

The chain is built from TRBV4-2 and TRBJ2-1; 7 bases map to TRBD2. Per the germline V gene, CDR1 is LGHNA and CDR2 is YNFKEQ. The CDR3 is 16 amino acids. J gave up 3 bases and V 4 bases, and 9 bases lay outside the gene matches. The CDR3 spells CASSPRVGEGYNEQFF. Written as DNA, the CDR3 is TGTGCCAGCAGCCCAAGAGTCGGGGAGGGCTACAATGAGCAGTTCTTC.

The rearrangement uses TRBV30 and TRBJ2-1, with TRBD2 identical over 10 bases. Germline values: CDR1 GTSNPN, CDR2 SVGIG (reference sequence). The CDR3 spans 13 residues. Losses at the gene ends were 7 bases for V and 5 bases for J; bases not matched to a gene: 5. The CDR3 reads CALGLADHNEQFF. CDR3 DNA sequence: TGTGCCTTAGGACTAGCGGATCACAATGAGCAGTTCTTC.

The rearrangement joins TRBV19 to TRBJ2-6; D is ambiguous. CDR1 and CDR2 from the germline V gene are LNHDA and SQIVND (reference sequence). This CDR3 is 18 amino acids long. V lost 5 bases and J 5 bases, leaving 22 bases between the germline ends. The CDR3: CASSLQLKSQSRANVLTF. The CDR3 DNA reads as TGTGCCAGTAGTTTGCAATTGAAATCACAAAGTCGGGCCAACGTCCTGACTTTC. Combining the CDR3 with reference TRBV19 and TRBJ2-6 gives the whole variable domain DGGITQSPKYLFRKEGQNVTLSCEQNLNHDAMYWYRQDPGQGLRLIYYSQIVNDFQKGDIAEGYSVSREKKESFPLTVTSAQKNPTAFYLCASSLQLKSQSRANVLTFGAGSRLTVL.

The rearrangement links TRBV20-1 to TRBJ1-4; D is perhaps TRBD1 (5 bases). Germline V lookup: CDR1 DFQATT, CDR2 SNEGSKA (reference sequence). This CDR3 comprises 11 residues. V lost 7 bases, J lost 8 bases, and 11 bases lay in between. CDR3 bases: TGCAGTGGGGGGGAAGCCGAAAAACTGTTTTTT. Translating it yields CSGGEAEKLFF.

This clone was seen only a few times. This chain connects TRBV18 to TRBJ2-3; possibly TRBD1 or TRBD2 for D (5 bases each). CDR3 size: 15 residues. V dropped 2 bases and J dropped 3 bases, with 12 bases sitting between them. Germline V gives CDR1 KGHSH, CDR2 LQKENI. The DNA for the CDR3 is TGTGCCAGCTCACCAGGGACCCTGGGAACAGATACGCAGTATTTT. Translated: CASSPGTLGTDTQYF.

The rearrangement uses TRBV7-8 and TRBJ2-7, with unresolved D. The CDR3 spans 17 residues. The germline V and J ends were trimmed by 4 bases and 0 bases, with 19 bases remaining between them. Germline V gives CDR1 SGHVS, CDR2 FQNEAQ. The CDR3 DNA reads TGTGCCAGCAGCTCCCCCCGCGTCGAAGGAAACTCCTACGAGCAGTACTTC. Protein sequence: CASSSPRVEGNSYEQYF.

The chain combines TRBV7-9 with TRBJ2-7, with 9 bases identical to TRBD2. With 5 bases clipped from V and 2 bases from J, the junction kept 7 bases outside the gene matches. CDR3 length: 15 amino acids. The germline V gene encodes CDR1 SEHNR and CDR2 FQNEAQ (reference sequence). The CDR3 sequence: CASSLTTSGAYEQYF. CDR3 in DNA: TGTGCCAGCAGCCTAACGACTAGCGGAGCCTACGAGCAGTACTTC.